This T cell receptor (beta chain) was obtained from a study of T cell responses to AZD1222 COVID-19 vaccine. Notes on the study in general: Regions 160-218 and 743-854 dominated among vaccine-associated CD4 TCRs spanning spike. Baseline testing showed seropositivity in only a handful of AZD1222 recipients.

This clone was picked up one time. The antigen remains undetermined. Second doses were pooled across both intervals (about 4 or about 12 weeks). Sequenced by immunoSEQ multiplex PCR; TCRdb stores in-frame clones only, minus some. The sample contains 70,000 to 95,000 clones, roughly 84% of which appear only once. This clonotype was obtained from an adult who received the AZD1222 COVID-19 vaccine. The starting material was peripheral blood, obtained 28 days after the second AZD1222 dose.

The CDR3, as DNA: TGTGCCACCAGTGCGGACGGGAATCAGCCCCAGCATTTT. It codes for CATSADGNQPQHF. The genes are TRBV24-1 and TRBJ1-5; no clear D gene. Germline V CDR1 and CDR2: KGHDR, SFDVKD. V was pared by 5 bases and J by 4 bases, with 8 bases between. CDR3 length equals 13 residues.